One sample yielded the 22 T cell receptor beta chains listed below, sequenced in a study of CD8+CD57+ T cells in acquired aplastic anemia. Patients who underwent sequencing had shown CD8+CD57+ cell expansion by flow cytometry. Profiles of TCR beta VDJ and CDR3 were generated from a genomic DNA template. MiXCR was run by TCRdb on the reads, yielding one entry per CDR3 protein. The top ten hold 0.82% of the sample, which has hundreds of thousands of distinct CDR3 sequences, about a third seen once. The sequenced sample was sorted CD4+, CD8+, or CD8+CD57+ T cells (not recorded which) from PBMCs. The origin of the receptors is a human donor with aplastic anemia.

In its sample, this clonotype was seen many times. The V call is TRBV7-9, the J call TRBJ1-3, with D unclear. Germline CDR1 reads SEHNR; CDR2 reads FQNEAQ (reference sequence). This CDR3 is 13 amino acids long. Trimming stripped 3 bases from V and 4 bases from J, with 7 bases between. The CDR3 DNA sequence: TGTGCCAGCAGCTTCCGGACGGGAAACACCATATATTTT. The encoded protein is CASSFRTGNTIYF.

This clonotype was detected a few times. The gene calls are TRBV6-1 and TRBJ1-2; 10 bases fit TRBD1. The CDR3 totals 15 residues. Unmatched junction bases numbered 6, after V lost 6 bases and J lost 2 bases. CDR1 and CDR2 (germline): MNHNS, SASEGT. This chain's CDR3 is CASSSGQGGNYGYTF. The CDR3 coding sequence is TGTGCCAGCAGCTCAGGACAGGGGGGAAACTATGGCTACACCTTC.

This clonotype has only one observation. The chain uses TRBV29-1 and TRBJ2-7; D remains ambiguous. V lost 7 bases, J lost 3 bases, and 19 bases lay in between. The CDR3 runs to 14 residues. Germline V gives CDR1 SQVTM, CDR2 ANQGSEA. CDR3 loop: CSGKKQGSHYEQYF. The CDR3 DNA sequence: TGCAGCGGTAAAAAACAAGGGTCCCACTACGAGCAGTACTTC.

The chain combines TRBV29-1 with TRBJ2-7; a weak D match, TRBD1 (6 bases). CDR3 length: 12 residues. CDR1 is SQVTM, CDR2 ANQGSEA, per germline. The V end was cut by 4 bases, the J end by 4 bases, with 11 bases between. The CDR3 is CSVAGQRYEQYF. The CDR3 bases are TGCAGCGTTGCCGGACAGAGGTACGAGCAGTACTTC.

This clonotype has ten or more counts. As DNA, the CDR3 is TGTGCCAGCAGTAGACACAGGGGTGGCTATAATTCACCCCTCCACTTT. It is translated as CASSRHRGGYNSPLHF. This chain joins TRBV2 and TRBJ1-6, with 7 nucleotides matching TRBD1. Germline trimming cut 5 bases from V and 3 bases from J; bases unmatched to any gene: 7. From germline, CDR1 is SNHLY and CDR2 FYNNEI. The CDR3 totals 16 residues.

The chain has TRBV7-3 and TRBJ2-7; no reliable D call. The V gene lost 5 bases and the J gene lost 5 bases, with 16 bases spanning the gap. Germline V gene sequence: CDR1 SGHTA, CDR2 FQGTGA. The CDR3 loop spans 14 amino acids. The CDR3 DNA sequence: TGTGCCAGCAGCATGGGGTACGACCTGGACGAGCAGTACTTC. Protein product: CASSMGYDLDEQYF. Variable domain in full (rest from reference TRBV7-3 and TRBJ2-7): GAGVSQTPSNKVTEKGKYVELRCDPISGHTALYWYRQSLGQGPEFLIYFQGTGAADDSGLPNDRFFAVRPEGSVSTLKIQRTERGDSAVYLCASSMGYDLDEQYFGPGTRLTVT.

J is TRBJ1-2 and V is TRBV10-3; D is perhaps TRBD1 (6 bases). CDR1 is ENHRY and CDR2 is SYGVKD in the germline V gene. This CDR3 has 15 residues. V dropped 0 bases and J dropped 4 bases, with 12 bases sitting between them. CDR3 residues: CAISESRGAGYGYTF. CDR3 DNA sequence: TGTGCCATCAGTGAGTCTCGGGGGGCTGGCTATGGCTACACCTTC.

CDR3 DNA: TGTGCCAGCACCCGGAGCAGGGGGGGCACTGAAGCTTTCTTT. Protein sequence: CASTRSRGGTEAFF. This chain connects TRBV25-1 to TRBJ1-1, with 7 bases fitting TRBD1. The CDR3 is 14 amino acids. Germline V lookup: CDR1 MGHDK, CDR2 SYGVNS. V was clipped by 7 bases and J by 4 bases; unmatched bases: 9.

This sequence joins TRBV29-1 and TRBJ2-1; D remains ambiguous. Trimming pared 7 bases from V and 6 bases from J, leaving 7 bases between. Per the germline V gene, CDR1 is SQVTM and CDR2 is ANQGSEA. The CDR3 totals 10 residues. Here the CDR3 DNA reads TGCAGCGGGACGAGCAATGAGCAGTTCTTC. It codes for CSGTSNEQFF.

This clonotype has only a few counts. The J gene is TRBJ2-3, the V gene TRBV7-9; D gene uncertain. V lost 6 bases to trimming and J lost 0 bases, with 10 bases between them. The CDR3 length is 14 residues. Germline V gene data show CDR1 as SEHNR and CDR2 as FQNEAQ (reference sequence). The CDR3 region has the DNA TGTGCCAGCAGAATCTTAGGGAGCACAGATACGCAGTATTTT. Its translation: CASRILGSTDTQYF.

This chain connects TRBV7-8 to TRBJ2-7, with 9 bases fitting TRBD2. This CDR3 is built from 13 residues. The trim removed 8 bases at V and 2 bases at J, leaving 4 bases unmatched. Looked up from germline, CDR1 is SGHVS and CDR2 is FQNEAQ. The CDR3 reads CASRLAGTYEQYF. Written as DNA, the CDR3 is TGTGCCAGCCGCCTAGCGGGGACCTACGAGCAGTACTTC.

On this clonotype itself: With a much larger clone just one base away, this may be a read error. The chain combines TRBV12-3 or TRBV12-4 with TRBJ1-6; tentatively, D is TRBD1 (6 bases). This CDR3 spans 14 amino acids. Trimming shortened V by 8 bases and J by 8 bases, and 16 bases separated the two germline ends. In DNA form, the CDR3 reads TGTGCCAGCGGAAAGCCGGGGGCCCATTCACCCCTCCACTTT. It translates to CASGKPGAHSPLHF.

This clonotype was detected ten times or more. This chain uses TRBV10-3 with TRBJ2-7; the D gene is possibly TRBD1 (5 bases). Germline assignment: CDR1 ENHRY and CDR2 SYGVKD. This CDR3 comprises 14 residues. V lost 6 bases and J 1 base, leaving 13 bases between the germline ends. CDR3 sequence: CAIRGSTGSYEQYF. CDR3 nucleotide sequence: TGTGCCATCAGGGGAAGTACAGGATCCTACGAGCAGTACTTC.

Comments on this clonotype: A much larger clone differs from this one at a single base, so this may be a read error. The V gene is TRBV2, the J gene TRBJ2-5; 9 bases map to TRBD1. CDR1 SNHLY and CDR2 FYNNEI come from the germline V gene. CDR3 size: 15 residues. The chain's CDR3 is CASRLGTGNQEAQYF. The CDR3 DNA sequence: TGTGCCAGCAGGCTAGGGACAGGGAACCAAGAGGCCCAGTACTTC.

The chain employs TRBV7-9 and TRBJ1-2, with TRBD1 matching over 8 bases. V lost 5 bases to trimming and J lost 4 bases; unmatched junction nucleotides: 6. The CDR3 is made up of 14 amino acids. Germline lookup yields CDR1 SEHNR and CDR2 FQNEAQ (reference sequence). CDR3 sequence (DNA): TGTGCCAGCAGCCCCAGGGGGCTCGGCTATGGCTACACCTTC. This codes for CASSPRGLGYGYTF.

This clonotype appeared many times. The DNA of the CDR3 is TGTGCCAGCAGGTTAGCGGGAGGGCCCTCAGATACGCAGTATTTT. As protein: CASRLAGGPSDTQYF. This chain uses TRBV2 with TRBJ2-3; the match to TRBD2 covers 11 bases. The CDR3 has 15 residues. J was trimmed by 4 bases and V by 6 bases; bases with no gene match: 6. Germline-derived CDR1 and CDR2 are SNHLY and FYNNEI.

This clonotype was counted only a few times. The chain links TRBV27 to TRBJ1-5; D is possibly TRBD1 (6 bases). The germline gives CDR1 MNHEY, CDR2 SMNVEV (reference sequence). Trimming stripped 5 bases from V and 5 bases from J, with 16 bases between. The CDR3 runs 15 residues. Here the CDR3 reads CASSGTGNLDQPQHF. The CDR3 DNA follows: TGTGCCAGCAGTGGTACAGGGAACTTGGATCAGCCCCAGCATTTT.

Concerning this clonotype: One junction end does not reproduce the germline sequence, and a read error may be involved. The genes are TRBV19 and TRBJ2-7; D possibly uses TRBD1 or TRBD2 (5 bases each). There are 13 residues in the CDR3. Germline V gene data show CDR1 as LNHDA and CDR2 as SQIVND (reference sequence). Written as DNA, the CDR3 is TGTGCCAGTGGTGGCACCCCGTGGGACGAGCAGCACTTC. It yields the protein CASGGTPWDEQHF.

Ten or more counts support this clonotype. The rearrangement uses TRBV14 and TRBJ1-2, with 8 bases that match TRBD1. CDR1 is SGHDN and CDR2 is FVKESK in the germline V gene. The CDR3 sequence is 15 residues long. Trimming removed 1 base from V and 3 bases from J; junction bases left unmatched: 4. The CDR3 spells CASSQAGTGYYGYTF. In DNA, the CDR3 is TGTGCCAGCAGCCAAGCCGGGACAGGCTACTATGGCTACACCTTC.

The chain combines TRBV4-2 with TRBJ2-1; D possibly matches TRBD1 or TRBD2 (6 bases each). This CDR3 is built from 15 residues. With 6 bases removed from V and 6 bases from J, the gap between germline ends came to 18 bases. Germline V CDR1 and CDR2: LGHNA, YNFKEQ. Here the CDR3 reads CASRRSGAMGNEQFF. CDR3 nucleotides: TGTGCCAGCAGGAGGTCGGGGGCCATGGGCAATGAGCAGTTCTTC.

The rearrangement links TRBV6-5 to TRBJ2-7; D remains ambiguous. The V gene lost 4 bases and the J gene lost 7 bases, with 11 bases spanning the gap. The CDR3 is made up of 12 amino acids. The germline V gene encodes CDR1 MNHEY and CDR2 SVGAGI. CDR3 DNA sequence: TGTGCCAGCAGTTCCCTAGGACGGGAGCAGTACTTC. It translates to CASSSLGREQYF.

This chain links TRBV19 with TRBJ2-7, with D unresolved. Looked up from germline, CDR1 is LNHDA and CDR2 is SQIVND (reference sequence). There are 15 residues in the CDR3. The ends were cut back, 6 bases at V and 0 bases at J, with 15 bases in the middle. DNA of the CDR3: TGTGCCAGTAGAAAAACAGTGAAGAGCTCCTACGAGCAGTACTTC. As protein: CASRKTVKSSYEQYF.